This T cell receptor (beta chain) is from a study of B cell selection in AIRE deficiency. Regarding the study as a whole: About 30.6% of healthy-shared Treg TCRbeta sequences appeared in patient Tconv cells. Healthy donors alone shared about 32% of 3,300 or so Treg sequences; patients alone around 8.5%.

Concerning this clone: Its specificity is unknown.

Clones were read by immunoSEQ multiplex PCR, and TCRdb kept only the in-frame ones, dropping some. There are 20,000 or so clones in the sample; around 90% occur only once, and more than 1.3% lies in the top ten. Regulatory T cells were sorted as CD4+CD25hiCD127low/negative. Controls came from healthy donors unrelated to patients. CDR3 length equals 12 residues. Germline CDR1 and CDR2: SGHTA and FQGNSA. Trimming stripped 1 base from V and 5 bases from J, with 5 bases between. This receptor was obtained from a human donor in good health. The chain uses TRBV7-2 and TRBJ2-5; no definite D call. Sequenced: CD4+CD25+ Tregs sorted from PBMCs. The CDR3 region is CASSLGLETQYF. The CDR3 coding sequence is TGTGCCAGCAGCTTAGGGTTGGAGACCCAGTACTTC.